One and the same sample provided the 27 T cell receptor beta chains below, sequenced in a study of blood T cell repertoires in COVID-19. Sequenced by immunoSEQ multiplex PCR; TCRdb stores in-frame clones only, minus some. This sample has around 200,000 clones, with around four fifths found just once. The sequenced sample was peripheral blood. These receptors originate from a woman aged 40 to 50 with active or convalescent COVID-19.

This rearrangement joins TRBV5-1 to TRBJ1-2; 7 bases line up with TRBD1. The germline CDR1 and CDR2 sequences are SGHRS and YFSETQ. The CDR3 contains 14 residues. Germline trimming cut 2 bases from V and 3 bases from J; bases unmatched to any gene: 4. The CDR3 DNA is TGCGCCAGCAGCTTCAGGGGGGCCCACTATGGCTACACCTTC. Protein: CASSFRGAHYGYTF. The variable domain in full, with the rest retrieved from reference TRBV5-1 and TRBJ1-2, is KAGVTQTPRYLIKTRGQQVTLSCSPISGHRSVSWYQQTPGQGLQFLFEYFSETQRNKGNFPGRFSGRQFSNSRSEMNVSTLELGDSALYLCASSFRGAHYGYTFGSGTRLTVV.

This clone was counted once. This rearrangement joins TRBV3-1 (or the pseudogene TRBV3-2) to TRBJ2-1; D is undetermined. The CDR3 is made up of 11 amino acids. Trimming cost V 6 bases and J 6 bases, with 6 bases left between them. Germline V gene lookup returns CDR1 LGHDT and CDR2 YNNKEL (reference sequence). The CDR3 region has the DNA TGTGCCAGCAGTGTGGCCAATGAGCAGTTCTTC. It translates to CASSVANEQFF.

The CDR3 DNA follows: TGTGCCTGGAGGACGGGGGGCACTAATGAAAAACTGTTTTTT. This encodes CAWRTGGTNEKLFF. J is TRBJ1-4 and V is TRBV30; D is perhaps TRBD1 (6 bases). V lost 3 bases and J lost 2, with 10 bases in between. Germline V CDR1 and CDR2: GTSNPN, SVGIG (reference sequence). CDR3 length equals 14 residues.

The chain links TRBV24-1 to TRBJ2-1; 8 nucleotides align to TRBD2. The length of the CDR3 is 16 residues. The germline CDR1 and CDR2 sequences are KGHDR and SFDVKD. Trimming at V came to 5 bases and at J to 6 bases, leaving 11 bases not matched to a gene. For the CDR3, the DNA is TGTGCCACCAGTGCCCTAGGACTAGCCGGAGGCAATGAGCAGTTCTTC. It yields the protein CATSALGLAGGNEQFF.

The CDR3 protein is CATSDWTSGDEQFF. CDR3 bases: TGTGCCACCAGTGATTGGACTAGCGGGGATGAGCAGTTCTTC. V usage is TRBV24-1 and J usage is TRBJ2-1; 12 bases match TRBD2. J was trimmed by 8 bases and V by 2 bases; bases with no gene match: 0. The germline V gene encodes CDR1 KGHDR and CDR2 SFDVKD. The CDR3 spans 14 residues.

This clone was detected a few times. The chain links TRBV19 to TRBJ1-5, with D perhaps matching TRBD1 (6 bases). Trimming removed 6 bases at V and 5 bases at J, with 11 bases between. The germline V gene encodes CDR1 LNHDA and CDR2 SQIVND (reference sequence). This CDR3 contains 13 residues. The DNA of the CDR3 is TGTGCCAGTAGCTACAGGGTCGATCAGCCCCAGCATTTT. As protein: CASSYRVDQPQHF.

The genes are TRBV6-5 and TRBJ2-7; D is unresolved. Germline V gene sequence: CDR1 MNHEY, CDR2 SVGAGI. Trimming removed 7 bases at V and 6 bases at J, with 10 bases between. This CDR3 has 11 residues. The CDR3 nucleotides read TGTGCCAGCACCGCCGAGCGCGAGCAGTACTTC. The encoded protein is CASTAEREQYF.

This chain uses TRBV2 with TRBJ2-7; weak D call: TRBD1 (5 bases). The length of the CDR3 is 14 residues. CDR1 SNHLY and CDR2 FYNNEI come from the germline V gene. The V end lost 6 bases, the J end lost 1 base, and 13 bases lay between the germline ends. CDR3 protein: CASRDNPHSYEQYF. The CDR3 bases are TGTGCCAGCAGGGACAACCCCCATTCCTACGAGCAGTACTTC.

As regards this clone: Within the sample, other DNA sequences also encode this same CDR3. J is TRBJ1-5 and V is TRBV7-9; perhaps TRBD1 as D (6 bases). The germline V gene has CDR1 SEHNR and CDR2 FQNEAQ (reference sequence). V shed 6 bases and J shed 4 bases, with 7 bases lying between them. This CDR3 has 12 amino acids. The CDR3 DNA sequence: TGTGCCAGCAGAAGGGGGAATCAGCCCCAGCATTTT. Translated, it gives CASRRGNQPQHF.

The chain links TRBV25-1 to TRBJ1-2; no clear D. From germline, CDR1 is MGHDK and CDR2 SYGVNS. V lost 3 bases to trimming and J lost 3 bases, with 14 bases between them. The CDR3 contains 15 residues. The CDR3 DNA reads TGTGCCAGCAGTGAGGGTGGAGGAATCGACTATGGCTACACCTTC. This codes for CASSEGGGIDYGYTF.

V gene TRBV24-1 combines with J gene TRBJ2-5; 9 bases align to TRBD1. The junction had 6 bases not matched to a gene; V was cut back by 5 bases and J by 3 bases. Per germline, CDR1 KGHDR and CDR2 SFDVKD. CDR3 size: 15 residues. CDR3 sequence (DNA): TGTGCCACCAGTGCCGGGACAGGGAGGGAAGAGACCCAGTACTTC. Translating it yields CATSAGTGREETQYF.

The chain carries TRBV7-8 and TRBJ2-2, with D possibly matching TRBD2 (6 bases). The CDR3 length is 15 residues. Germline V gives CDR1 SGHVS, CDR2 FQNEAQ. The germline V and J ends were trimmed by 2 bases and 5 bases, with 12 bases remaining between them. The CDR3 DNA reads TGTGCCAGCAGCTTATGGGGGGTGGAGACCGGGGAGCTGTTTTTT. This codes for CASSLWGVETGELFF.

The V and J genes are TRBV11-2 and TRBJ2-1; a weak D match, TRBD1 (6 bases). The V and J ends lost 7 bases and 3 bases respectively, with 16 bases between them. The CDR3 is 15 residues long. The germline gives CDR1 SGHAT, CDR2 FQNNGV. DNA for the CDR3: TGTGCCAGCACCCCTGAAGGACAGTTCTACAATGAGCAGTTCTTC. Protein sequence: CASTPEGQFYNEQFF. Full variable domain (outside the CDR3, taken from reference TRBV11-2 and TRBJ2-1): EAGVAQSPRYKIIEKRQSVAFWCNPISGHATLYWYQQILGQGPKLLIQFQNNGVVDDSQLPKDRFSAERLKGVDSTLKIQPAKLEDSAVYLCASTPEGQFYNEQFFGPGTRLTVL.

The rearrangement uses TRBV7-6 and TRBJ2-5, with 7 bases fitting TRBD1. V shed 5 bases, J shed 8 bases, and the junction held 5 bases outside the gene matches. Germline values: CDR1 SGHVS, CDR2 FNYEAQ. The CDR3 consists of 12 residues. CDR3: CASSRDRVTQYF. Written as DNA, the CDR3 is TGTGCCAGCAGCCGAGACAGGGTAACCCAGTACTTC.

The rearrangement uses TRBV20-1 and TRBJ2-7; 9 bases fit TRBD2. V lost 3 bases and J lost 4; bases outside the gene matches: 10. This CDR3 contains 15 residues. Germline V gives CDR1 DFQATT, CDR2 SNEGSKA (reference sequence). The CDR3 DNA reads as TGCAGTGCTAGTCGACTAGCGGATGGGAGGTACGAGCAGTACTTC. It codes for CSASRLADGRYEQYF.

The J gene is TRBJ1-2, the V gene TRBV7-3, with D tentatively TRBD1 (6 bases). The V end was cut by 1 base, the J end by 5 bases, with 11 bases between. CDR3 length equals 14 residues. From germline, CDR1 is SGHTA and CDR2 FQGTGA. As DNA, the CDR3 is TGTGCCAGCAGCTTAATGGCAGGGGAGTATGGCTACACCTTC. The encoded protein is CASSLMAGEYGYTF. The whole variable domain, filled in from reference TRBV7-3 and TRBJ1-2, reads GAGVSQTPSNKVTEKGKYVELRCDPISGHTALYWYRQSLGQGPEFLIYFQGTGAADDSGLPNDRFFAVRPEGSVSTLKIQRTERGDSAVYLCASSLMAGEYGYTFGSGTRLTVV.

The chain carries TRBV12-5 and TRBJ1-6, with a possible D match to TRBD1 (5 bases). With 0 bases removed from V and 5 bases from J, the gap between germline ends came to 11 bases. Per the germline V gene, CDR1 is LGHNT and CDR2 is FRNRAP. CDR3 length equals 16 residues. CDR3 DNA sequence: TGTGCTAGTGGTTTGGTCGTCCGGGGGAATAATTCACCCCTCCACTTT. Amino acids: CASGLVVRGNNSPLHF. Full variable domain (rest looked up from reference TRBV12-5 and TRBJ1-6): DARVTQTPRHKVTEMGQEVTMRCQPILGHNTVFWYRQTMMQGLELLAYFRNRAPLDDSGMPKDRFSAEMPDATLATLKIQPSEPRDSAVYFCASGLVVRGNNSPLHFGNGTRLTVT.

CDR3 nucleotides: TGTGCCAGCAGTGAGCGGCCGGAGACCCTTGAAGCTTTCTTT. This translates into CASSERPETLEAFF. The rearrangement joins TRBV6-1 to TRBJ1-1; no clear D. The CDR3 sequence is 14 residues long. Looked up from germline, CDR1 is MNHNS and CDR2 is SASEGT. V dropped 3 bases and J dropped 7 bases, with 15 bases sitting between them.

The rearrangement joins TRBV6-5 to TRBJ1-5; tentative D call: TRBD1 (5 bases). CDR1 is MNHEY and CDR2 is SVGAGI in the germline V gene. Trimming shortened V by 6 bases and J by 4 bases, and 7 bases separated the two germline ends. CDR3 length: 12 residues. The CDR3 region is CASREGNQPQHF. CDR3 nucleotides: TGTGCCAGCAGGGAGGGGAATCAGCCCCAGCATTTT.

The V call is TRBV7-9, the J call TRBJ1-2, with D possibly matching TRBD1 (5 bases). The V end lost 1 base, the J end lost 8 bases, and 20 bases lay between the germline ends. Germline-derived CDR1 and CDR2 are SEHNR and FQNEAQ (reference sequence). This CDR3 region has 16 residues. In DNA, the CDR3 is TGTGCCAGCAGCTTAGGCCAGGGCCCTTCAACAGGAGGCTACACCTTC. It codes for CASSLGQGPSTGGYTF.

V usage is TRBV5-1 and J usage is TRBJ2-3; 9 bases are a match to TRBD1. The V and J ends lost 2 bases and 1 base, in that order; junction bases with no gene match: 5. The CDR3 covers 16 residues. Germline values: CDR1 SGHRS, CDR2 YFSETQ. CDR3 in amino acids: CASSLGGQGGTDTQYF. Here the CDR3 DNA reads TGCGCCAGCAGCTTAGGGGGACAGGGCGGCACAGATACGCAGTATTTT. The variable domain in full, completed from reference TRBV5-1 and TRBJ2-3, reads KAGVTQTPRYLIKTRGQQVTLSCSPISGHRSVSWYQQTPGQGLQFLFEYFSETQRNKGNFPGRFSGRQFSNSRSEMNVSTLELGDSALYLCASSLGGQGGTDTQYFGPGTRLTVL.

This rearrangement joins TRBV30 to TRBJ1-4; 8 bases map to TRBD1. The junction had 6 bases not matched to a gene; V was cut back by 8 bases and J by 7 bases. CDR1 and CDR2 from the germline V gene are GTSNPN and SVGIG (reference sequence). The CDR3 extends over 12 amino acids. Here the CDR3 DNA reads TGTGCCGGACAGGGATATCGTGAAAAACTGTTTTTT. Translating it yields CAGQGYREKLFF.

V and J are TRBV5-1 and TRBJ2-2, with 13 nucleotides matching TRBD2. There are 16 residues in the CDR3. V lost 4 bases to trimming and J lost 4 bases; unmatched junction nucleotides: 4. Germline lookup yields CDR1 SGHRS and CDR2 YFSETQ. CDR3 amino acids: CASSRTSGRATGELFF. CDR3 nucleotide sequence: TGCGCCAGCAGCCGAACTAGCGGGAGGGCCACCGGGGAGCTGTTTTTT.

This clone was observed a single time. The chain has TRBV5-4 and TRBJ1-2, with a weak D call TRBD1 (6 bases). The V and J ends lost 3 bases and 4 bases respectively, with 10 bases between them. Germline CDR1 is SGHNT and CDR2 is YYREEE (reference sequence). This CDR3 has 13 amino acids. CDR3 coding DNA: TGTGCCAGCAGCTCTCGGGACACCTATGGCTACACCTTC. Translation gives CASSSRDTYGYTF. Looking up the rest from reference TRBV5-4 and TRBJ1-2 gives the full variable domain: ETGVTQSPTHLIKTRGQQVTLRCSSQSGHNTVSWYQQALGQGPQFIFQYYREEENGRGNFPPRFSGLQFPNYSSELNVNALELDDSALYLCASSSRDTYGYTFGSGTRLTVV.

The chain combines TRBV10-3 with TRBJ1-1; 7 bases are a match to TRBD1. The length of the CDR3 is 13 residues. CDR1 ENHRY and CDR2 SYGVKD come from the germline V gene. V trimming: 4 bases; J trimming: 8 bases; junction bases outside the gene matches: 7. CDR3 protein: CAISVDREGEAFF. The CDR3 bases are TGTGCCATCAGTGTCGACAGGGAAGGGGAAGCTTTCTTT.

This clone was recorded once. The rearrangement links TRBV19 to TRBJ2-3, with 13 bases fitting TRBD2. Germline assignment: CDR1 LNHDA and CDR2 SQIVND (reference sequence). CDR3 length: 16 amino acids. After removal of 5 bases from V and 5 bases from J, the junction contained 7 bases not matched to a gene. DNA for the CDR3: TGTGCCAGTAGTCGACTAGCGGGGGGAACCGGAGATACGCAGTATTTT. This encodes CASSRLAGGTGDTQYF.

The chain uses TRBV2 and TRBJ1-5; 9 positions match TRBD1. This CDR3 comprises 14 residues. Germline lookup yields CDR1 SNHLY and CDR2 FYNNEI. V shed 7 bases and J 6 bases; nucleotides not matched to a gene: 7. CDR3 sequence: CASTDRGRIQPQHF. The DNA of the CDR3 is TGTGCCAGCACGGACAGGGGTCGCATTCAGCCCCAGCATTTT.